The rows below give T cell receptor beta chains drawn from one sample of a study of Graves' ophthalmopathy and Graves' hyperthyroidism. TCRdb used MiXCR to reprocess the multiplex PCR reads, holding one entry per CDR3 protein. The sample carries 500,000 to 700,000 distinct CDR3 sequences, roughly 39% recorded once. The sequenced sample consisted of peripheral blood or thyroid tissue (not recorded which). Receptor source: an adult man with Graves' hyperthyroidism. Both conserved end residues are part of each CDR3. Each record gives: D gene, clone size, V gene, J gene, CDR3 protein, CDR3 DNA. A D gene is named only where the DNA matches it firmly. Clone size appears in some rows only: once, few, many, or a class for an expanded clone.

D gene: NA; clone size: NA; V gene: TRBV20-1; J gene: TRBJ2-7; CDR3 protein: CSARDASAHSYEQYF; CDR3 DNA: TGCAGTGCTAGAGATGCTAGCGCCCACTCCTACGAGCAGTACTTC
D gene: NA; clone size: many; V gene: TRBV2; J gene: TRBJ1-5; CDR3 protein: CASSELGSGNQPQHF; CDR3 DNA: TGTGCCAGCAGTGAATTGGGCTCCGGCAATCAGCCCCAGCATTTT
D gene: TRBD2; clone size: few; V gene: TRBV7-8; J gene: TRBJ2-2; CDR3 protein: CASSFTSGGATGELFF; CDR3 DNA: TGTGCCAGCAGCTTTACAAGCGGGGGGGCCACCGGGGAGCTGTTTTTT
D gene: NA; clone size: many; V gene: TRBV6-5; J gene: TRBJ1-6; CDR3 protein: CASIQSSYNSPLHF; CDR3 DNA: TGTGCCAGCATTCAGAGCTCCTATAATTCACCCCTCCACTTT
D gene: NA; clone size: many; V gene: TRBV6-2/TRBV6-3; J gene: TRBJ2-7; CDR3 protein: CASTDGQGNYEQYF; CDR3 DNA: TGTGCCAGCACCGACGGTCAGGGTAACTACGAGCAGTACTTC
D gene: TRBD1; clone size: many; V gene: TRBV24-1; J gene: TRBJ2-5; CDR3 protein: CATSDGTGGVLETQYF; CDR3 DNA: TGTGCCACCAGTGATGGGACAGGGGGCGTTTTGGAGACCCAGTACTTC
D gene: TRBD2; clone size: few; V gene: TRBV7-8; J gene: TRBJ2-7; CDR3 protein: CASSFEAGNIYEQYF; CDR3 DNA: TGTGCCAGCAGCTTTGAAGCGGGAAATATCTACGAGCAGTACTTC
D gene: NA; clone size: NA; V gene: TRBV2; J gene: TRBJ1-5; CDR3 protein: CASSKVCNQPQHF; CDR3 DNA: TGTGCCAGCAGTAAAGTATGCAATCAGCCCCAGCATTTT
D gene: NA; clone size: many; V gene: TRBV20-1; J gene: TRBJ2-7; CDR3 protein: CSAQTEQGGWAYEQYF; CDR3 DNA: TGCAGTGCTCAAACAGAACAGGGCGGTTGGGCCTACGAGCAGTACTTC
D gene: TRBD1; clone size: NA; V gene: TRBV3-1; J gene: TRBJ1-4; CDR3 protein: CAGSQVTGELFF; CDR3 DNA: TGTGCCGGCAGCCAAGTTACAGGGGAACTGTTTTTT
D gene: NA; clone size: few; V gene: TRBV6-1; J gene: TRBJ1-3; CDR3 protein: CASSEAVLTASGNTIYF; CDR3 DNA: TGTGCCAGCAGTGAAGCGGTGCTTACTGCCTCTGGAAACACCATATATTTT
D gene: TRBD2; clone size: NA; V gene: TRBV6-5; J gene: TRBJ2-5; CDR3 protein: CASSYYASGGLETQYF; CDR3 DNA: TGTGCCAGCAGTTACTATGCAAGCGGGGGCTTAGAGACCCAGTACTTC
D gene: NA; clone size: NA; V gene: TRBV2; J gene: TRBJ2-7; CDR3 protein: CASRAGSTDYEQYF; CDR3 DNA: TGTGCCAGCAGAGCTGGCAGCACGGACTACGAGCAGTACTTC
D gene: TRBD1; clone size: many; V gene: TRBV20-1; J gene: TRBJ2-7; CDR3 protein: CSAPGQGGEQYF; CDR3 DNA: TGCAGTGCTCCGGGACAGGGGGGCGAGCAGTACTTC
D gene: NA; clone size: many; V gene: TRBV9; J gene: TRBJ1-4; CDR3 protein: CASSVEGLTNEKLFF; CDR3 DNA: TGTGCCAGCAGCGTAGAGGGGTTGACTAATGAAAAACTGTTTTTT
D gene: TRBD1; clone size: many; V gene: TRBV7-8; J gene: TRBJ1-5; CDR3 protein: CASSFFGTAQPQHF; CDR3 DNA: TGTGCCAGCAGCTTTTTTGGGACAGCCCAGCCCCAGCATTTT
D gene: NA; clone size: few; V gene: TRBV30; J gene: TRBJ2-7; CDR3 protein: CAWNEQYF; CDR3 DNA: TGTGCCTGGAACGAGCAGTACTTC
D gene: NA; clone size: NA; V gene: TRBV7-9; J gene: TRBJ2-7; CDR3 protein: CASSFRQERYEQYF; CDR3 DNA: TGTGCCAGCAGTTTCAGGCAGGAGCGCTACGAGCAGTACTTC
D gene: NA; clone size: many; V gene: TRBV6-1; J gene: TRBJ2-7; CDR3 protein: CASTEGPGIYEQYF; CDR3 DNA: TGTGCCAGCACCGAGGGCCCAGGGATCTACGAGCAGTACTTC
D gene: NA; clone size: NA; V gene: TRBV12-3/TRBV12-4; J gene: TRBJ2-7; CDR3 protein: CASSLGYKSGEQYF; CDR3 DNA: TGTGCCAGCAGTTTAGGCTACAAAAGTGGCGAGCAGTACTTC
D gene: NA; clone size: NA; V gene: TRBV29-1; J gene: TRBJ1-3; CDR3 protein: CSLGRQSGNTIYF; CDR3 DNA: TGCAGCTTAGGACGCCAGTCTGGAAACACCATATATTTT
D gene: NA; clone size: many; V gene: TRBV19; J gene: TRBJ2-7; CDR3 protein: CASSIRGAKSYEQYF; CDR3 DNA: TGTGCCAGTAGTATAAGGGGGGCGAAATCCTACGAGCAGTACTTC
D gene: TRBD1; clone size: NA; V gene: TRBV10-2; J gene: TRBJ2-7; CDR3 protein: CASSTLGQDTGELYF; CDR3 DNA: TGTGCCAGCTCAACCCTGGGACAGGACACCGGGGAGCTGTACTTC
D gene: TRBD1; clone size: many; V gene: TRBV7-7; J gene: TRBJ2-5; CDR3 protein: CASSSRDGQGWGQETQYF; CDR3 DNA: TGTGCTAGCAGCTCGCGGGATGGACAGGGATGGGGTCAAGAGACCCAGTACTTC
D gene: TRBD1; clone size: NA; V gene: TRBV28; J gene: TRBJ1-1; CDR3 protein: CASSSVHTGGAEAFF; CDR3 DNA: TGTGCCAGCAGTTCGGTTCACACAGGGGGGGCTGAAGCTTTCTTT
D gene: TRBD2; clone size: NA; V gene: TRBV10-3; J gene: TRBJ2-1; CDR3 protein: CAISEESSGSDEQFF; CDR3 DNA: TGTGCCATCAGTGAAGAGTCTAGCGGGAGTGATGAGCAGTTCTTC
D gene: NA; clone size: NA; V gene: TRBV7-8; J gene: TRBJ1-6; CDR3 protein: CASSIVQGHSYNSPLHF; CDR3 DNA: TGTGCCAGTAGTATCGTCCAGGGACACTCCTATAATTCACCCCTCCACTTT
D gene: NA; clone size: many; V gene: TRBV28; J gene: TRBJ1-5; CDR3 protein: CASSLPGGGNQPQHF; CDR3 DNA: TGTGCCAGCAGTTTACCTGGGGGAGGCAATCAGCCCCAGCATTTT
D gene: TRBD1; clone size: NA; V gene: TRBV20-1; J gene: TRBJ1-2; CDR3 protein: CSAKGAPNYGYTF; CDR3 DNA: TGCAGTGCTAAGGGGGCGCCGAACTATGGCTACACCTTC
D gene: NA; clone size: many; V gene: TRBV7-9; J gene: TRBJ2-7; CDR3 protein: CASSLVGSPGAAYEQYF; CDR3 DNA: TGTGCCAGCAGCTTAGTGGGTTCTCCCGGAGCCGCCTACGAGCAGTACTTC
D gene: NA; clone size: NA; V gene: TRBV30; J gene: TRBJ2-5; CDR3 protein: CAWSAGQGKTQYF; CDR3 DNA: TGTGCCTGGAGTGCGGGCCAGGGAAAGACCCAGTACTTC
D gene: NA; clone size: many; V gene: TRBV27; J gene: TRBJ2-5; CDR3 protein: CASSWGRKETQYF; CDR3 DNA: TGTGCCAGCAGTTGGGGGCGGAAAGAGACCCAGTACTTC
D gene: NA; clone size: few; V gene: TRBV2; J gene: TRBJ2-7; CDR3 protein: CASSEEGFKEQYF; CDR3 DNA: TGTGCCAGCAGTGAAGAGGGGTTTAAGGAGCAGTACTTC
D gene: NA; clone size: many; V gene: TRBV7-2; J gene: TRBJ1-4; CDR3 protein: CASGLYATNEKLFF; CDR3 DNA: TGTGCCAGCGGCCTCTACGCAACTAATGAAAAACTGTTTTTT
D gene: NA; clone size: many; V gene: TRBV2; J gene: TRBJ2-7; CDR3 protein: CASRDRYEQYF; CDR3 DNA: TGTGCCAGCAGGGACAGATACGAGCAGTACTTC
D gene: NA; clone size: few; V gene: TRBV12-3/TRBV12-4; J gene: TRBJ2-2; CDR3 protein: CASTSILVGELFF; CDR3 DNA: TGTGCCAGCACTTCGATTTTGGTCGGGGAGCTGTTTTTT
D gene: TRBD1; clone size: once; V gene: TRBV14; J gene: TRBJ1-3; CDR3 protein: CASSLPGQGSNTIYF; CDR3 DNA: TGTGCCAGCAGCTTACCGGGACAGGGAAGCAACACCATATATTTT
D gene: NA; clone size: many; V gene: TRBV2; J gene: TRBJ1-1; CDR3 protein: CASSDKGNTEAFF; CDR3 DNA: TGTGCCAGCAGTGATAAGGGGAACACTGAAGCTTTCTTT
D gene: NA; clone size: many; V gene: TRBV29-1; J gene: TRBJ2-6; CDR3 protein: CSARLDRYSGANVLTF; CDR3 DNA: TGCAGCGCCCGCCTCGACAGATACTCTGGGGCCAACGTCCTGACTTTC
D gene: NA; clone size: few; V gene: TRBV6-5; J gene: TRBJ1-1; CDR3 protein: CASSSADGAFF; CDR3 DNA: TGTGCCAGCAGCTCAGCCGATGGAGCTTTCTTT
D gene: NA; clone size: NA; V gene: TRBV10-3; J gene: TRBJ2-7; CDR3 protein: CASSSLRQGGEQYF; CDR3 DNA: TGTGCCAGCAGCTCCCTCCGACAGGGAGGCGAGCAGTACTTC